This entry describes one T cell receptor beta chain. Germline V CDR1 and CDR2: SGHNT, YYREEE (reference sequence). With 4 bases clipped from V and 5 bases from J, the junction kept 11 bases outside the gene matches. This CDR3 has 16 amino acids. In the study's own analysis: For nucleated cells, counts were estimated from reference gene primer amplification. Here immunoSEQ multiplex PCR was the method, and the copy in TCRdb shows in-frame clones only, minus some. D and trimming come from the DNA, and the V and J calls and clone size come from that table. The data hold 65,000 to 100,000 clones, with just over 85% observed a single time. The data were taken from a study of blood T cell repertoires in COVID-19. Study details: The United States, Italy and Spain were the sources of the acute and convalescent COVID-19 samples. Sources were T cells, B-cell-depleted T cells, or PBMCs; the material itself was cDNA or gDNA.

Material for sequencing was peripheral blood. The TCR comes from a woman aged 80 or over with acute or convalescent COVID-19. The chain carries TRBV5-4 and TRBJ2-3; 9 nucleotides match TRBD1. The CDR3 loop reads CASSRVFGQGQDTQYF. In nucleotides, the CDR3 is TGTGCCAGCAGCCGGGTATTTGGACAGGGGCAAGATACGCAGTATTTT.